The 13 T cell receptor beta chains listed next were all sequenced from one sample in a study of blood T cell repertoires in COVID-19. Assay: immunoSEQ multiplex PCR; the TCRdb copy retains only in-frame clones and omits some. The repertoire holds some 180,000 clones, with 80% to 90% as singletons. What was sequenced was peripheral blood. These receptors originate from a human donor in a cohort sampled during active COVID-19.

The chain uses TRBV28 and TRBJ1-5; D possibly corresponds to TRBD1 (6 bases). The CDR3 is 14 amino acids. V lost 4 bases and J 3 bases, leaving 10 bases between the germline ends. CDR1 and CDR2 (germline): MDHEN, SYDVKM. The CDR3 reads CASSSTGINQPQHF. The CDR3 DNA follows: TGTGCCAGCAGTTCAACAGGGATCAATCAGCCCCAGCATTTT.

The chain uses TRBV19 and TRBJ1-2; 9 bases align to TRBD1. The CDR3 has 15 amino acids. The germline gives CDR1 LNHDA, CDR2 SQIVND (reference sequence). Unmatched junction bases numbered 7, after V lost 5 bases and J lost 3 bases. The CDR3 DNA is TGTGCCAGTAGTGTACAGGGGGCGCGCGACTATGGCTACACCTTC. Its translation: CASSVQGARDYGYTF.

The CDR3 DNA sequence: TGTGCCAGCAGCCAATATTATCCAGGAGGGAGCAATGAGCAGTTCTTC. It is translated as CASSQYYPGGSNEQFF. The chain uses TRBV4-2 and TRBJ2-1; D may be TRBD2 (6 bases). Trimming stripped 2 bases from V and 6 bases from J, with 17 bases between. Germline assignment: CDR1 LGHNA and CDR2 YNFKEQ. The CDR3 runs to 16 residues.

This clone turned up a few times. The chain joins TRBV30 to TRBJ1-2; D not certain. Trimming stripped 3 bases from V and 3 bases from J, with 8 bases between. The CDR3 length is 12 residues. Germline-derived CDR1 and CDR2 are GTSNPN and SVGIG (reference sequence). CDR3: CAWSVTHYGYTF. CDR3 DNA: TGTGCCTGGAGCGTTACACACTATGGCTACACCTTC.

The rearrangement links TRBV27 to TRBJ2-3, with D possibly being TRBD2 (5 bases). Germline V gene data show CDR1 as MNHEY and CDR2 as SMNVEV (reference sequence). The CDR3 length is 16 residues. V was clipped by 3 bases and J by 0 bases, with 13 bases between them. Here the CDR3 reads CASSFQWELSTDTQYF. In DNA, the CDR3 is TGTGCCAGCAGTTTCCAGTGGGAGCTAAGCACAGATACGCAGTATTTT.

In its sample, this clone was seen once. The V gene is TRBV30, the J gene TRBJ1-2; D uncertain. This CDR3 comprises 13 residues. CDR1 and CDR2 from the germline V gene are GTSNPN and SVGIG (reference sequence). Between the trimmed V and J ends, which lost 5 bases and 1 base, there was a span of 11 bases. The DNA of the CDR3 is TGTGCCTGGGAACGGGATTTTAACTATGGCTACACCTTC. Amino acids: CAWERDFNYGYTF. The entire variable domain, with the rest obtained from reference TRBV30 and TRBJ1-2, is as follows: SQTIHQWPATLVQPVGSPLSLECTVEGTSNPNLYWYRQAAGRGLQLLFYSVGIGQISSEVPQNLSASRPQDRQFILSSKKLLLSDSGFYLCAWERDFNYGYTFGSGTRLTVV.

This clone was seen once. Other DNA sequences of this sample code for an identical CDR3. V is TRBV6-5 and J is TRBJ2-1, with TRBD1 matching 8 bases. V dropped 3 bases and J dropped 0; count of bases not matched to a gene: 1. The CDR3 length is 15 residues. Germline assignment: CDR1 MNHEY and CDR2 SVGAGI. The CDR3 region is CASSYTGGSYNEQFF. The DNA for the CDR3 is TGTGCCAGCAGTTATACAGGGGGCTCCTACAATGAGCAGTTCTTC.

This clone has more than one count but fewer than ten. The chain has TRBV11-2 and TRBJ2-3; 10 bases match TRBD1. Looked up from germline, CDR1 is SGHAT and CDR2 is FQNNGV. The V and J ends lost 4 bases and 7 bases, in that order; junction bases with no gene match: 11. The CDR3 extends over 16 amino acids. This CDR3 is CASSSDGTGERHTQYF. The CDR3 nucleotides read TGTGCCAGCAGCTCGGACGGGACAGGGGAAAGGCATACGCAGTATTTT.

This clone was seen a single time. This sequence joins TRBV6-1 and TRBJ1-2, with 8 bases that match TRBD1. V gave up 2 bases and J gave up 7 bases; unmatched junction bases: 18. Germline values: CDR1 MNHNS, CDR2 SASEGT. CDR3 size: 18 residues. In nucleotides, the CDR3 is TGTGCCAGCAGTGAACTAAGCAGGGGGCCGCCGCGGAGGTTTGGCTACACCTTC. Protein sequence: CASSELSRGPPRRFGYTF.

The V and J genes are TRBV6-5 and TRBJ2-7, with 8 nucleotides matching TRBD1. V was clipped by 6 bases and J by 4 bases; unmatched bases: 8. Germline CDR1 and CDR2: MNHEY and SVGAGI. This CDR3 has 14 amino acids. The CDR3 bases are TGTGCCAGCAGGAAAGACAGGGGAGTTTACGAGCAGTACTTC. Translating gives CASRKDRGVYEQYF.

The rearrangement uses TRBV9 and TRBJ2-3; possible D gene TRBD2, 5 bases. Germline CDR1 reads SGDLS; CDR2 reads YYNGEE. V was trimmed by 3 bases and J by 4 bases, leaving 12 bases between them. The CDR3 loop spans 14 amino acids. CDR3 nucleotides: TGTGCCAGCAGCGATACTAGTACACCAGATACGCAGTATTTT. The encoded protein is CASSDTSTPDTQYF.

This clone showed up just once. The chain is built from TRBV3-1 (or the pseudogene TRBV3-2) and TRBJ2-1; TRBD1 might be the D (6 bases). Looked up from germline, CDR1 is LGHDT and CDR2 is YNNKEL (reference sequence). The CDR3 length is 15 residues. Deletions cut 4 bases from V and 2 bases from J, with 12 bases between. The chain's CDR3 is CASSPRQVPYNEQFF. The CDR3 DNA sequence: TGTGCCAGCAGCCCGAGACAGGTCCCCTACAATGAGCAGTTCTTC.

The V gene is TRBV28, the J gene TRBJ2-7; 9 positions agree with TRBD1. The CDR3 runs 15 residues. The V segment lost 5 bases and the J segment 6 bases; nucleotides outside the gene matches: 11. Germline lookup yields CDR1 MDHEN and CDR2 SYDVKM. CDR3 in amino acids: CASSPPGTGLGEQYF. The CDR3 nucleotides are TGTGCCAGCAGTCCCCCGGGGACAGGGTTGGGCGAGCAGTACTTC.